This is a list of T cell receptor beta chains from one sample in a study of T cell responses to AZD1222 COVID-19 vaccine. Data came from immunoSEQ multiplex PCR; TCRdb stores just in-frame clones and leaves some out. The top ten clones hold 1.1% to 1.5% of a sample with about 140,000 clones, 80% to 95% of them seen once. Specimen: peripheral blood, collected on day 0 of AZD1222 vaccination. The origin of the receptors is an adult in good health. The CDR3 runs from the conserved cysteine through the conserved F or W. D genes are given only for firm matches. Not all rows give a size; the values are once, few, many and, for expanded clones, a class.

few	TRBV7-9	TRBD2	TRBJ2-7	CASSLTPGTSVGYEQYF	TGTGCCAGCAGCTTGACTCCCGGGACTAGCGTAGGGTACGAGCAGTACTTC
.	TRBV3-1/TRBV3-2	.	TRBJ1-4	CASSQGGGQPNEKLFF	TGTGCCAGCAGCCAAGGGGGAGGACAACCGAATGAAAAACTGTTTTTT
.	TRBV2	TRBD1	TRBJ1-6	CASSGTGTGSTYNSPLHF	TGTGCCAGCAGCGGAACCGGGACAGGGAGCACCTATAATTCACCCCTCCACTTT
.	TRBV6-1	.	TRBJ2-5	CASSSGARTQYF	TGTGCCAGCAGCTCCGGGGCAAGGACCCAGTACTTC
.	TRBV29-1	TRBD1	TRBJ1-2	CSVSLTGGVRHGYTF	TGCAGCGTTTCCTTGACAGGGGGTGTGCGTCATGGCTACACCTTC
.	TRBV28	TRBD1	TRBJ2-3	CASNAGQGATDTQYF	TGTGCCAGCAACGCGGGACAGGGGGCCACAGATACGCAGTATTTT
.	TRBV12-3/TRBV12-4	.	TRBJ1-2	CASTPGISYGYTF	TGTGCCAGCACCCCCGGCATATCCTATGGCTACACCTTC
.	TRBV7-8	.	TRBJ2-3	CASSLAYSLGTSTDTQYF	TGTGCCAGCAGCTTGGCTTATTCCCTGGGGACTAGCACAGATACGCAGTATTTT
.	TRBV7-9	.	TRBJ1-3	CASSSRGFVGFGNTIYF	TGTGCCAGCAGCTCGAGGGGATTTGTGGGCTTTGGAAACACCATATATTTT
.	TRBV10-2	.	TRBJ1-1	CASSAAGNTEAFF	TGCGCCAGCAGTGCTGCAGGGAACACTGAAGCTTTCTTT
.	TRBV19	TRBD2	TRBJ2-3	CASSRRTSGTGDTQYF	TGTGCCAGTAGTAGACGGACTAGCGGGACTGGGGATACGCAGTATTTT
.	TRBV19	TRBD1	TRBJ1-5	CASSIRQGALEQPQHF	TGTGCCAGTAGTATTCGACAGGGGGCGTTGGAACAGCCCCAGCATTTT
.	TRBV12-3/TRBV12-4	.	TRBJ2-5	CASSLYQETQYF	TGTGCCAGCAGCCTGTACCAAGAGACCCAGTACTTC
.	TRBV27	.	TRBJ2-7	CASSLGGSSYEQYF	TGTGCCAGCAGTTTAGGGGGGAGCTCCTACGAGCAGTACTTC
.	TRBV10-1	.	TRBJ2-7	CASSESCWQGGSYEQYF	TGCGCCAGCAGTGAGTCGTGTTGGCAGGGGGGCTCCTACGAGCAGTACTTC
.	TRBV5-6	.	TRBJ1-1	CASSFEAEAFF	TGTGCCAGCAGCTTTGAAGCTGAAGCTTTCTTT